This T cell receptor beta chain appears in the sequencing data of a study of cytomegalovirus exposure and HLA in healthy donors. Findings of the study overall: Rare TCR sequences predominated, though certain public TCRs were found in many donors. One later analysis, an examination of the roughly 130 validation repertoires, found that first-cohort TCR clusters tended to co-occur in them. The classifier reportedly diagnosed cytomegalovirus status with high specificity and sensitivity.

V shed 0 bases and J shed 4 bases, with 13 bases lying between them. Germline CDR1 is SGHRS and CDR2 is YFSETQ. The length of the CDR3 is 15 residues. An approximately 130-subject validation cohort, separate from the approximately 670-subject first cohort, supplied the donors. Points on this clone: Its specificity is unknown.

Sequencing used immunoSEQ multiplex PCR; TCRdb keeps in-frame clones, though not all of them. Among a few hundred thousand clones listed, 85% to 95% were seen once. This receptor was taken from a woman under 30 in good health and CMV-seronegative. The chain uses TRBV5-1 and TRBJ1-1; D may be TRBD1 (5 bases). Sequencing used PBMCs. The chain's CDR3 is CASSLAWGESTEAFF. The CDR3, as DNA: TGCGCCAGCAGCTTGGCCTGGGGCGAGAGCACTGAAGCTTTCTTT.